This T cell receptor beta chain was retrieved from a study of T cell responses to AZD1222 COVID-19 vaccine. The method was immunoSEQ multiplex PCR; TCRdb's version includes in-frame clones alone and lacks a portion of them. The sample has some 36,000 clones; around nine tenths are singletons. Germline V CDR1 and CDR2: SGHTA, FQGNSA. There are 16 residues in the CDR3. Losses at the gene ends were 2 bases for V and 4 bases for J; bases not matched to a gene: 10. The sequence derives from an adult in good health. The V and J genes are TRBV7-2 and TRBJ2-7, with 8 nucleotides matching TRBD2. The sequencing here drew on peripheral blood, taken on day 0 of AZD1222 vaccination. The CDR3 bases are TGTGCCAGCAGCTTAAATTTCGCGGGAGGCGTATACGAGCAGTACTTC. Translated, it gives CASSLNFAGGVYEQYF.